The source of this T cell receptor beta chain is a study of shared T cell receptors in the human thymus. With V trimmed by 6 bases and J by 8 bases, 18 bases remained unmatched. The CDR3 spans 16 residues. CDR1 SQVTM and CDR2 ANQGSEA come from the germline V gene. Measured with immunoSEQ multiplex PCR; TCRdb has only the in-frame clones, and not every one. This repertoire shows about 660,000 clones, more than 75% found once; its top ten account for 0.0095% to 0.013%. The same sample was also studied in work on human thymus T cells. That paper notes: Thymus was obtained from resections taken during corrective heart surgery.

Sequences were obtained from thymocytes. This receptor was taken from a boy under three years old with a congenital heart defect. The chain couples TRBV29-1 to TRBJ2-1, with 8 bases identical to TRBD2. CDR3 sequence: CSVGLMGLEDDHEQFF. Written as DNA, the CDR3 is TGCAGCGTGGGATTGATGGGACTAGAGGATGATCATGAGCAGTTCTTC.